The 29 T cell receptor beta chains listed next were all sequenced from one sample in a study of PD-L1 blockade in urothelial cancer. The time point is: pretreatment peripheral blood. Using immunoSEQ multiplex PCR, the repertoire was profiled, and TCRdb retains in-frame clones only, with some absent. The repertoire holds tens of thousands of clones, about four fifths seen once, with 5.7% in the top ten. The material sequenced was PBMCs, taken around atezolizumab (anti-PD-L1) treatment. Receptors were obtained from a man in his 70s with urothelial cancer.

The chain recombines TRBV19 with TRBJ2-5; D perhaps matches TRBD2 (6 bases). CDR3 size: 14 residues. Deletions cut 1 base from V and 1 base from J, with 7 bases between. Germline V lookup: CDR1 LNHDA, CDR2 SQIVND (reference sequence). The chain's CDR3 is CASSIGGGQETQYF. The DNA for the CDR3 is TGTGCCAGTAGTATAGGGGGAGGCCAAGAGACCCAGTACTTC.

The gene calls are TRBV6-6 and TRBJ2-7; TRBD1 matches 9 bases. CDR3 size: 13 residues. Germline V gives CDR1 MNHNY, CDR2 SVGAGI (reference sequence). V lost 7 bases, J lost 6 bases, and 7 bases stayed unmatched. The CDR3 bases are TGTGCCAGCACCAACAGGGGGCTAGGCGAGCAGTACTTC. The encoded protein is CASTNRGLGEQYF.

The genes are TRBV19 and TRBJ1-2, with 9 bases aligning to TRBD1. The CDR3 covers 15 residues. V was pared by 4 bases and J by 2 bases, with 5 bases of the junction left unmatched. CDR1 and CDR2 (germline): LNHDA, SQIVND (reference sequence). The CDR3 bases are TGTGCCAGTAGTAGGGACAGGGACAACAACTATGGCTACACCTTC. It specifies CASSRDRDNNYGYTF.

The chain is built from TRBV29-1 and TRBJ1-2; maybe TRBD1 (6 bases). Trimming took off 6 bases at V and 4 bases at J, with 12 bases between the two ends. This CDR3 comprises 12 residues. Germline values: CDR1 SQVTM, CDR2 ANQGSEA. DNA of the CDR3: TGCAGCGTCCACAGGGACCCCTATGGCTACACCTTC. Encoded protein: CSVHRDPYGYTF.

This clone was seen once. The rearrangement uses TRBV5-8 and TRBJ2-7, with unresolved D. This CDR3 contains 12 residues. V lost 3 bases and J 4 bases, leaving 8 bases between the germline ends. Per germline, CDR1 SGHTS and CDR2 YDEGEE. CDR3 nucleotide sequence: TGTGCCAGCAGCTCAACACGTTACGAGCAGTACTTC. This gives the protein CASSSTRYEQYF. The full variable domain, rest sourced from reference TRBV5-8 and TRBJ2-7, is EAGVTQSPTHLIKTRGQQATLRCSPISGHTSVYWYQQALGLGLQFLLWYDEGEERNRGNFPPRFSGRQFPNYSSELNVNALELEDSALYLCASSSTRYEQYFGPGTRLTVT.

This rearrangement joins TRBV19 to TRBJ1-5; TRBD1 matches at 7 bases. J was trimmed by 1 base and V by 2 bases; bases with no gene match: 2. This CDR3 is 15 amino acids long. CDR1 is LNHDA and CDR2 is SQIVND in the germline V gene (reference sequence). CDR3 region: CASSIKGASNQPQHF. The DNA for the CDR3 is TGTGCCAGTAGTATAAAGGGGGCGAGCAATCAGCCCCAGCATTTT.

The count of this clone is one. The chain joins TRBV5-1 to TRBJ2-1, with D possibly matching TRBD1 (6 bases). V lost 0 bases, J lost 8 bases, and 15 bases lay in between. Germline loops: CDR1 SGHRS, CDR2 YFSETQ. The CDR3 is 15 residues long. DNA of the CDR3: TGCGCCAGCAGCTTGGTGTGGGGGCCTTGGTATGAGCAGTTCTTC. Protein: CASSLVWGPWYEQFF.

This sequence joins TRBV9 and TRBJ2-1, with TRBD1 as a possible D gene (6 bases). V lost 2 bases to trimming and J lost 0 bases, with 21 bases between them. Per germline, CDR1 SGDLS and CDR2 YYNGEE. This CDR3 is 19 amino acids long. CDR3 sequence (DNA): TGTGCCAGCAGCGTCCAAGCCAGGACAGAAAAATTCTCCTACAATGAGCAGTTCTTC. Its protein product is CASSVQARTEKFSYNEQFF.

The rearrangement links TRBV19 to TRBJ1-1; no definite D call. The length of the CDR3 is 14 residues. CDR1 and CDR2 from the germline V gene are LNHDA and SQIVND (reference sequence). The V and J ends lost 3 bases and 4 bases respectively, with 12 bases between them. CDR3 sequence: CASSIGISATEAFF. The CDR3 bases are TGTGCCAGTAGTATCGGGATTTCTGCCACTGAAGCTTTCTTT.

This clone was detected only once. The chain combines TRBV4-2 with TRBJ1-3, with TRBD1 as a possible D gene (5 bases). The germline V gene has CDR1 LGHNA and CDR2 YNFKEQ. The CDR3 consists of 17 residues. The germline V and J ends were trimmed by 0 bases and 0 bases, with 12 bases remaining between them. The CDR3 loop is CASSQDASQGSGNTIYF. As DNA, the CDR3 is TGTGCCAGCAGCCAAGATGCCAGTCAGGGCTCTGGAAACACCATATATTTT.

This clone occurred once. The rearrangement links TRBV27 to TRBJ2-7, with 7 bases lining up with TRBD1. The V gene's germline CDR1 is MNHEY and CDR2 SMNVEV (reference sequence). This CDR3 comprises 16 residues. The V segment lost 0 bases and the J segment 0 bases; nucleotides outside the gene matches: 5. The CDR3 reads CASSLSGQTLSYEQYF. For the CDR3, the DNA is TGTGCCAGCAGTTTATCGGGACAGACGCTCTCCTACGAGCAGTACTTC.

The chain uses TRBV10-3 and TRBJ1-6; a possible D gene is TRBD1 (6 bases). CDR3 size: 15 residues. V gave up 5 bases and J gave up 0 bases, with 8 bases separating them. The germline V gene has CDR1 ENHRY and CDR2 SYGVKD. DNA of the CDR3: TGTGCCATCAGTCAGGGGAGCTCCTATAATTCACCCCTCCACTTT. Its protein is CAISQGSSYNSPLHF.

This rearrangement joins TRBV6-1 to TRBJ1-5, with D possibly matching TRBD1 (5 bases). This CDR3 spans 12 amino acids. From germline, CDR1 is MNHNS and CDR2 SASEGT. The V end was cut by 7 bases, the J end by 13 bases, with 17 bases between. The CDR3 loop reads CASTRGSRTQHF. The DNA for the CDR3 is TGTGCCAGCACAAGGGGTTCTAGAACACAGCATTTT.

This clone was seen a few times. This rearrangement joins TRBV4-1 to TRBJ1-3; D remains ambiguous. Per germline, CDR1 MGHRA and CDR2 YSYEKL. CDR3 length equals 18 residues. V lost 0 bases and J 0 bases, leaving 15 bases between the germline ends. Written as DNA, the CDR3 is TGCGCCAGCAGCCAAGAATTTCCCGGCGGCCGCTCTGGAAACACCATATATTTT. Translating it yields CASSQEFPGGRSGNTIYF.

Notes on this clone: This sample includes further DNA sequences coding for the same CDR3. The V and J genes are TRBV7-6 and TRBJ1-2; D is ambiguous. The CDR3 is 13 residues long. V lost 3 bases to trimming and J lost 7 bases, with 12 bases between them. The germline V gene encodes CDR1 SGHVS and CDR2 FNYEAQ. In DNA form, the CDR3 reads TGTGCCAGCAGCTTCGGCGGCAATCTTGGCTACACCTTC. It is translated as CASSFGGNLGYTF.

The chain carries TRBV25-1 and TRBJ2-3; a weak D match, TRBD1 (5 bases). There are 15 residues in the CDR3. The germline V gene has CDR1 MGHDK and CDR2 SYGVNS. The ends were cut back, 1 base at V and 4 bases at J, with 12 bases in the middle. As DNA, the CDR3 is TGTGCCAGCAGTGAATTCAGGGCTAACGCAGATACGCAGTATTTT. This sequence encodes CASSEFRANADTQYF. The complete variable domain, with remaining parts taken from reference TRBV25-1 and TRBJ2-3, reads EADIYQTPRYLVIGTGKKITLECSQTMGHDKMYWYQQDPGMELHLIHYSYGVNSTEKGDLSSESTVSRIRTEHFPLTLESARPSHTSQYLCASSEFRANADTQYFGPGTRLTVL.

The CDR3 protein is CASIPRRGRAGGNEQFF. The CDR3 nucleotides read TGTGCCAGTATCCCGCGTAGGGGGCGAGCGGGGGGCAATGAGCAGTTCTTC. The rearrangement links TRBV19 to TRBJ2-1, with TRBD2 identical over 9 bases. The CDR3 runs 17 residues. V lost 7 bases to trimming and J lost 6 bases; unmatched junction nucleotides: 16. Germline CDR1 and CDR2: LNHDA and SQIVND (reference sequence).

The chain uses TRBV7-2 and TRBJ1-1; 7 bases align to TRBD1. The CDR3 is made up of 12 amino acids. V gave up 5 bases and J gave up 11 bases; unmatched junction bases: 8. CDR1 and CDR2 from the germline V gene are SGHTA and FQGNSA. The CDR3 sequence: CASSVNRGAAFF. In DNA form, the CDR3 reads TGTGCCAGCAGCGTTAACAGGGGAGCGGCTTTCTTT. Drawing the rest from reference TRBV7-2 and TRBJ1-1, the complete variable domain is GAGVSQSPSNKVTEKGKDVELRCDPISGHTALYWYRQSLGQGLEFLIYFQGNSAPDKSGLPSDRFSAERTGGSVSTLTIQRTQQEDSAVYLCASSVNRGAAFFGQGTRLTVV.

V gene TRBV6-1 combines with J gene TRBJ1-4, with D possibly being TRBD1 (5 bases). Germline lookup yields CDR1 MNHNS and CDR2 SASEGT. The CDR3 is 13 amino acids. V dropped 4 bases and J dropped 5 bases, with 8 bases sitting between them. The CDR3 here is CASSAGLNEKLFF. The DNA for the CDR3 is TGTGCCAGCAGTGCAGGGTTGAATGAAAAACTGTTTTTT.

A single count supports this clone. This chain links TRBV5-1 with TRBJ1-2; D is undetermined. This CDR3 has 17 amino acids. V lost 0 bases and J 1 base, leaving 16 bases between the germline ends. Germline CDR1 and CDR2: SGHRS and YFSETQ. The CDR3 bases are TGCGCCAGCAGCTTGGAGGGAGTTGACGAGCATAACTATGGCTACACCTTC. It is translated as CASSLEGVDEHNYGYTF. The whole variable domain, filled in from reference TRBV5-1 and TRBJ1-2, reads KAGVTQTPRYLIKTRGQQVTLSCSPISGHRSVSWYQQTPGQGLQFLFEYFSETQRNKGNFPGRFSGRQFSNSRSEMNVSTLELGDSALYLCASSLEGVDEHNYGYTFGSGTRLTVV.

This chain joins TRBV5-5 and TRBJ1-2; 9 bases match TRBD1. Per the germline V gene, CDR1 is SGHKS and CDR2 is YYEKEE (reference sequence). The CDR3 totals 14 residues. V lost 4 bases and J lost 5; bases outside the gene matches: 6. DNA for the CDR3: TGTGCCAGCAGCCGGACAGGGGTGGTTTATGGCTACACCTTC. Protein sequence: CASSRTGVVYGYTF. Full variable domain (remainder filled in from reference TRBV5-5 and TRBJ1-2): DAGVTQSPTHLIKTRGQQVTLRCSPISGHKSVSWYQQVLGQGPQFIFQYYEKEERGRGNFPDRFSARQFPNYSSELNVNALLLGDSALYLCASSRTGVVYGYTFGSGTRLTVV.

This clone was picked up a small number of times. V usage is TRBV19 and J usage is TRBJ2-1, with TRBD1 matching over 9 bases. The CDR3 sequence is 15 residues long. Germline CDR1 LNHDA, CDR2 SQIVND (reference sequence). V lost 8 bases and J lost 5; bases outside the gene matches: 10. Here the CDR3 reads CASGRGTGTHNEQFF. The DNA for the CDR3 is TGTGCCAGTGGGAGAGGGACAGGGACCCACAATGAGCAGTTCTTC.

The chain combines TRBV28 with TRBJ1-1; maybe TRBD1 (5 bases). The germline CDR1 and CDR2 sequences are MDHEN and SYDVKM. The CDR3 contains 14 residues. V shed 3 bases and J shed 3 bases, with 11 bases lying between them. CDR3 residues: CASSLGRGDTEAFF. The CDR3 bases are TGTGCCAGCAGTTTGGGTCGGGGGGACACTGAAGCTTTCTTT.

By sample share, this clone is medium-sized. The chain couples TRBV7-6 to TRBJ1-4; D gene ambiguous. Per the germline V gene, CDR1 is SGHVS and CDR2 is FNYEAQ. V dropped 3 bases and J dropped 4 bases, with 12 bases sitting between them. The CDR3 sequence is 15 residues long. This CDR3 is CASSFEPGRNEKLFF. CDR3 in DNA: TGTGCCAGCAGCTTTGAACCGGGTCGTAATGAAAAACTGTTTTTT.

The chain uses TRBV5-1 and TRBJ2-3, with D possibly being TRBD2 (6 bases). The CDR3 is made up of 15 amino acids. Germline CDR1 reads SGHRS; CDR2 reads YFSETQ. Trimming took off 4 bases at V and 1 base at J, with 13 bases between the two ends. CDR3 in amino acids: CASSVASGRTDTQYF. CDR3 coding DNA: TGCGCCAGCAGCGTGGCCAGCGGGCGCACAGATACGCAGTATTTT.

The chain combines TRBV5-6 with TRBJ2-2; maybe TRBD1 (6 bases). The ends were cut back, 4 bases at V and 4 bases at J, with 17 bases in the middle. The CDR3 sequence is 16 residues long. CDR1 is SGHDT, CDR2 YYEEEE, per germline. In DNA form, the CDR3 reads TGTGCCAGCAGCAGTGGACAGAATTTGGCCACCGGGGAGCTGTTTTTT. It translates to CASSSGQNLATGELFF.

The chain couples TRBV6-1 to TRBJ2-2; D call uncertain. Germline CDR1 reads MNHNS; CDR2 reads SASEGT. The CDR3 is 15 residues long. V was clipped by 6 bases and J by 1 base, with 12 bases between them. In DNA, the CDR3 is TGTGCCAGCAGGCTGGTAGGAGAGAACACCGGGGAGCTGTTTTTT. This encodes CASRLVGENTGELFF.

The chain joins TRBV30 to TRBJ2-5; tentatively, D is TRBD2 (6 bases). CDR1 is GTSNPN and CDR2 is SVGIG in the germline V gene (reference sequence). Trimming stripped 2 bases from V and 4 bases from J, with 14 bases between. This CDR3 has 14 residues. CDR3 coding DNA: TGTGCCTGGAGTACGGGAGTGGGTCTAGAGACCCAGTACTTC. It translates to CAWSTGVGLETQYF.

The chain is built from TRBV29-1 and TRBJ2-3; 9 nucleotides agree with TRBD2. The CDR3 is 14 amino acids. Germline V gives CDR1 SQVTM, CDR2 ANQGSEA. V shed 4 bases, J shed 4 bases, and the junction held 6 bases outside the gene matches. Here the CDR3 reads CSVGGREGPDTQYF. CDR3 bases: TGCAGCGTTGGTGGGCGGGAGGGCCCAGATACGCAGTATTTT.